A selection of T cell receptor beta chains follows, all from one sample in a study of T cell repertoires in cytomegalovirus infection. These receptors are not linked to any known antigen. TCRdb recomputed calls from the reads with MiXCR, one row per CDR3 protein. The sample records about half a million distinct CDR3 sequences, about 39% being singletons. The starting material was cultured PBMCs, obtained from culture after CMV antigen stimulation. Receptor source: a human donor in good health (CMV status not recorded). Some clones in this sample may be carry-over from other donors' samples. CDR3s include the opening cysteine and the closing phenylalanine or tryptophan. Fields, in order: V gene, CDR3 protein.

V: TRBV20-1; CDR3: CSARERRGGPDGELFF
V: TRBV6-5; CDR3: CASSYETARQETQYF
V: TRBV7-8; CDR3: CASSSRDRTSYEQYF
V: TRBV7-8; CDR3: CASSHGTPVGYTF
V: TRBV19; CDR3: CATLGRGSNYEQYF
V: TRBV7-2; CDR3: CASSFFRMANTGELFF
V: TRBV10-3; CDR3: CAISDLTGSDTGELFF
V: TRBV20-1; CDR3: CSASRRHRNTIYF
V: TRBV10-3; CDR3: CAIRPTGPQETQYF
V: TRBV7-2; CDR3: CASSPSSGISYNEQFF
V: TRBV4-1; CDR3: CASSQVDGYEQYF
V: TRBV20-1; CDR3: CSASSLAESTDTQYF
V: TRBV12-3/TRBV12-4; CDR3: CASGPLRGGGNEQFF
V: TRBV7-9; CDR3: CASHGGASRITDTQYF
V: TRBV5-6; CDR3: CASSHRGTGDDSPLHF
V: TRBV12-5; CDR3: CASGPDRGLNIQYF
V: TRBV7-9; CDR3: CASSLYVGNEQYF
V: TRBV5-4; CDR3: CASSHKDRPYEQYF
V: TRBV7-8; CDR3: CASSLMPHEKLFF
V: TRBV28; CDR3: CASRATGSTDTQYF
V: TRBV7-6; CDR3: CASSFGHSDPNQPQHF
V: TRBV10-3; CDR3: CAISASTGAIYEQYF
V: TRBV7-2; CDR3: CASSFYGEGNQPQHF
V: TRBV6-6; CDR3: CASRSAGGYEKLFF
V: TRBV11-3; CDR3: CASSGPWGDTQYF
V: TRBV28; CDR3: CASSYLGPAGANVLTF
V: TRBV7-2; CDR3: CASSWAGTAKTEAFF
V: TRBV27; CDR3: CASSPRGDSYFGNTEAFF
V: TRBV2; CDR3: CASSGESHEQYF
V: TRBV12-3/TRBV12-4; CDR3: CASSWARGGNQPQHF
V: TRBV7-2; CDR3: CASSPLIGVANTQYF
V: TRBV7-2; CDR3: CASSLQREGVTQYF
V: TRBV6-5; CDR3: CASSYAWDREAFF
V: TRBV28; CDR3: CASSLNRDRNEKLFF
V: TRBV7-9; CDR3: CASSPLGEQFF
V: TRBV7-8; CDR3: CASSDVPGTQSYEQYF
V: TRBV5-4; CDR3: CASSSNPGSHNEQFF
V: TRBV4-1; CDR3: CASSRTEGELETQYF
V: TRBV6-2/TRBV6-3; CDR3: CASKTTPRRSPLHF
V: TRBV7-6; CDR3: CASSSTRFLSTGELFF
V: TRBV7-2; CDR3: CASQGGLTYNEQFF
V: TRBV7-2; CDR3: CASGLRQGVPAFF
V: TRBV23-1; CDR3: CASTHRGKLFF
V: TRBV7-3; CDR3: CASSTGTGEGDTQYF
V: TRBV7-8; CDR3: CASSRDRPGGEQFF
V: TRBV6-6; CDR3: CASSYSRGLEQPQHF
V: TRBV7-2; CDR3: CASSSRGGGTDTQYF
V: TRBV6-2/TRBV6-3; CDR3: CASVGQNTYEQYF
V: TRBV20-1; CDR3: CSARVLGSYEQYF
V: TRBV7-9; CDR3: CASSPEGVSNQPQHF
V: TRBV7-6; CDR3: CASRPLATNTGELFF